This TCR beta chain derives from a study of post-analysis software for immune sequencing data. The overall study: The disease courses covered relapsing-remitting, secondary progressive and progressive-relapsing multiple sclerosis.

With respect to this clonotype: Its target is unknown.

General study results and limits: Several TRBV segments were more frequent in patients than controls; TRBV5-6, TRBV5-1 and TRBV20-1 belonged to this group. There was significantly lower normalized Chao1 diversity in multiple sclerosis patients than in controls.

Unique molecular identifiers were present in the TCR beta cDNA libraries. MiXCR, applied by TCRdb to the PCR reads, yields one record per CDR3 protein. The sample carries hundreds of thousands of distinct CDR3 sequences, roughly half recorded once. V was cut by 5 bases and J by 1 base, with 12 bases left in between. The CDR3 runs to 14 residues. The germline gives CDR1 SGHRS, CDR2 YFSETQ. Sequenced sample: blood. The TCR was taken from a girl aged 5-17 years with multiple sclerosis. V is TRBV5-1 and J is TRBJ1-2, with a tentative D call TRBD1 (5 bases). CDR3 DNA sequence: TGCGCCAGCAGTTCCTCAGGGATTAACTATGGCTACACCTTC. Translating it yields CASSSSGINYGYTF.